The entry below gives a single T cell receptor beta chain sequence along with its context. The CDR3 is 13 residues long. Germline values: CDR1 MNHNY, CDR2 SVGAGI (reference sequence). Trimming at V came to 8 bases and at J to 2 bases, leaving 4 bases not matched to a gene. As originally analysed: From reference gene primer amplification, estimates of nucleated cell counts were derived. Method: immunoSEQ multiplex PCR; TCRdb's copy keeps in-frame clones and lacks some. V and J calls and clone size are those listed in that table; D and trimming were worked out from the DNA. The data show some 130,000 clones, roughly 86% seen once. This sample was included in a study of blood T cell repertoires in COVID-19. Study details: The United States, Italy and Spain were the sources of the acute and convalescent COVID-19 samples.

Sequencing input: peripheral blood. This sequence originates from a woman between 65 and 79 years old with COVID-19, enrolled during active disease. This sequence joins TRBV6-6 and TRBJ1-2; TRBD1 matches 8 bases. Here the CDR3 DNA reads TGTGCCAGCGGCCAGGGGGCCAACTATGGCTACACCTTC. Translation gives CASGQGANYGYTF.